This TCR beta chain comes out of a study of CD8+CD57+ T cells in acquired aplastic anemia. Overall study context: An average of roughly 2.9 ug of DNA was obtained from sorted CD4+ and CD8+ cells. Findings of the study overall: Found in both controls and patients were twenty-nine CD8+ CDR3 sequences.

The V gene's germline CDR1 is DFQATT and CDR2 SNEGSKA (reference sequence). There are 14 residues in the CDR3. Trimming stripped 3 bases from V and 3 bases from J, with 13 bases between. About this clonotype itself: What it recognizes is unknown.

Template material for TCR beta VDJ and CDR3 profiling consisted of genomic DNA. TCRdb recomputed calls from the reads with MiXCR, one row per CDR3 protein. The data show some 190,000 distinct CDR3 sequences, approximately 49% seen once. The material sequenced was sorted CD4+, CD8+, or CD8+CD57+ T cells (not recorded which) from PBMCs. This chain links TRBV20-1 with TRBJ2-3, with D possibly TRBD2 on 7 matching bases. The clonotype comes from a human donor in good health. The CDR3 nucleotides read TGCAGTGCTAGGGGGGAGGGGGGAACAGATACGCAGTATTTT. It yields the protein CSARGEGGTDTQYF.